This T cell receptor (beta chain) was profiled in a study of blood T cell repertoires in COVID-19. Across the study: T cells, B-cell-depleted T cells, or PBMCs provided the cDNA or gDNA that served as material.

Per the original data handling: Reference gene primer amplification in the assay estimated nucleated cell counts. Sequenced by immunoSEQ multiplex PCR; TCRdb stores in-frame clones only, minus some. That table furnishes V, J and clone size, whereas the DNA furnished D and trimming. The sample carries about 60,000 clones, over 80% recorded once. CDR3 length: 15 residues. With 5 bases clipped from V and 1 base from J, the junction kept 3 bases outside the gene matches. From germline, CDR1 is MNHEY and CDR2 SMNVEV (reference sequence). The sample was peripheral blood. This sequence joins TRBV27 and TRBJ1-4, with 8 bases aligning to TRBD1. The TCR comes from a man between 60 and 70 years old with acute or convalescent COVID-19. CDR3 sequence (DNA): TGTGCCAGCAGTGCCAGGGGGCTAACTAATGAAAAACTGTTTTTT. Protein product: CASSARGLTNEKLFF. Variable domain in full (rest from reference TRBV27 and TRBJ1-4): EAQVTQNPRYLITVTGKKLTVTCSQNMNHEYMSWYRQDPGLGLRQIYYSMNVEVTDKGDVPEGYKVSRKEKRNFPLILESPSPNQTSLYFCASSARGLTNEKLFFGSGTQLSVL.